This T cell receptor (beta chain) was retrieved from a study of early T cells in non-severe SARS-CoV-2 infection. V trimming: 4 bases; J trimming: 0 bases; junction bases outside the gene matches: 2. The V gene's germline CDR1 is MNHEY and CDR2 SVGEGT. This CDR3 has 14 residues. TCRdb used MiXCR to reprocess the 5' RACE reads, holding one entry per CDR3 protein. Among tens of thousands of distinct CDR3 sequences listed, about 5% were seen once. V is TRBV6-2 or TRBV6-3 and J is TRBJ1-1, with TRBD1 matching 7 bases. The sample was whole blood. This receptor was taken from an adult who was a healthcare worker with PCR-confirmed SARS-CoV-2 infection or an uninfected control (not recorded which). The CDR3 loop reads CASSWGQMNTEAFF. The CDR3 region has the DNA TGTGCCAGCAGTTGGGGACAGATGAACACTGAAGCTTTCTTT.